Listed here is a single T cell receptor (beta chain). Antigen: not known. The data were obtained in a study of Graves' ophthalmopathy and Graves' hyperthyroidism. Study details: In this cohort's terms, stable hyperthyroidism meant no ophthalmopathy by 18 months of follow-up.

Study results and limitations: The blood repertoire also included most expanded thyroid clonotypes above 0.001 frequency.

RNA transcripts served as template for amplifying TCR beta CDR3 sequences. Second-round multiplex PCR came after a first-round RT-PCR that employed HTBI primers. TCRdb re-called the multiplex PCR reads through MiXCR, storing one row per CDR3 protein. This table holds over a million distinct CDR3 sequences, about two fifths found once. This CDR3 has 15 amino acids. Germline loops: CDR1 SNHLY, CDR2 FYNNEI. The V gene lost 4 bases and the J gene lost 11 bases, with 21 bases spanning the gap. The rearrangement joins TRBV2 to TRBJ1-5, with TRBD1 as a possible D gene (6 bases). Sequenced sample: peripheral blood or thyroid tissue (not recorded which). The sequence was collected from an adult man with Graves' hyperthyroidism. The CDR3 DNA reads as TGTGCCAGCAGTGCCCCCGGGACACCTCAAGAGACCCAGCATTTT. Its protein product is CASSAPGTPQETQHF.